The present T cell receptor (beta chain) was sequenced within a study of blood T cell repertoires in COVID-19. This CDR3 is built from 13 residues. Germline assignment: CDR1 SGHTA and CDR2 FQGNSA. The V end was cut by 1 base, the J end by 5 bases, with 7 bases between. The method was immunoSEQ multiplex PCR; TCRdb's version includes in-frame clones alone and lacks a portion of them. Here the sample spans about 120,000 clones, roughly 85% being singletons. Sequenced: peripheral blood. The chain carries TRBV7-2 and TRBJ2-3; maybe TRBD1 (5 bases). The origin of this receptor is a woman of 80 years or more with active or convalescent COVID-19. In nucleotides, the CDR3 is TGTGCCAGCAGCTTAGAAAGGGGAGATACGCAGTATTTT. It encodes CASSLERGDTQYF.